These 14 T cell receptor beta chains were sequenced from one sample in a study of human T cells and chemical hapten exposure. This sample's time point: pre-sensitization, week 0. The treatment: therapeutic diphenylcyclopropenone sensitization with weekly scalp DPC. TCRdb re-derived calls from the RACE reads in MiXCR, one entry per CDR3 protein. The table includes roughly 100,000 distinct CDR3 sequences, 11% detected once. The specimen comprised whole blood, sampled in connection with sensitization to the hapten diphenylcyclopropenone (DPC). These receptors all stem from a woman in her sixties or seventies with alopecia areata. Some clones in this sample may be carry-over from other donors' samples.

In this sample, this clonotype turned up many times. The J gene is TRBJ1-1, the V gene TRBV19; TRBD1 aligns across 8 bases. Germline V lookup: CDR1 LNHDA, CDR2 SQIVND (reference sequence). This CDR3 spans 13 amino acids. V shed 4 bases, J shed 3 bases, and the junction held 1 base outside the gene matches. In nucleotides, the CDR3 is TGTGCCAGTAGTAAGGACAGGGACACTGAAGCTTTCTTT. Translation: CASSKDRDTEAFF.

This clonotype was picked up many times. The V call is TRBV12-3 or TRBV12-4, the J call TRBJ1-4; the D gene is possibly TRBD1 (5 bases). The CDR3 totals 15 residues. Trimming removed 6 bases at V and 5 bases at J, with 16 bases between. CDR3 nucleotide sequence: TGTGCCAGCAGCCCCTGGCAGGGTGGGAATGAAAAACTGTTTTTT. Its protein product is CASSPWQGGNEKLFF.

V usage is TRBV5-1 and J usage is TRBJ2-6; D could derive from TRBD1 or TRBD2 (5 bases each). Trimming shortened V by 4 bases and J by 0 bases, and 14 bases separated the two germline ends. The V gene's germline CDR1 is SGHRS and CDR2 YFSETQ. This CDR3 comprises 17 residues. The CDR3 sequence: CASSLRDGYSGANVLTF. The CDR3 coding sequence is TGCGCCAGCAGCCTACGGGACGGTTACTCTGGGGCCAACGTCCTGACTTTC.

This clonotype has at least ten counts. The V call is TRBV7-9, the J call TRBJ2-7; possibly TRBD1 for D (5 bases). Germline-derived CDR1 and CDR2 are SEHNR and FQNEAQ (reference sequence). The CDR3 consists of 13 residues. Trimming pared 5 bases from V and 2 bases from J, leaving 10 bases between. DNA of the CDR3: TGTGCCAGCAGCGCCGGACATACCTACGAGCAGTACTTC. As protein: CASSAGHTYEQYF.

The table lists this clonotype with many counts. For the CDR3, the DNA is TGCAGCGTTGGGGGTCCCGGGGAGCTGTTTTTT. It yields the protein CSVGGPGELFF. The chain couples TRBV29-1 to TRBJ2-2; no definite D call. CDR1 SQVTM and CDR2 ANQGSEA come from the germline V gene. CDR3 length: 11 residues. Trimming left V 4 bases short and J 6 bases short, with 6 bases between.

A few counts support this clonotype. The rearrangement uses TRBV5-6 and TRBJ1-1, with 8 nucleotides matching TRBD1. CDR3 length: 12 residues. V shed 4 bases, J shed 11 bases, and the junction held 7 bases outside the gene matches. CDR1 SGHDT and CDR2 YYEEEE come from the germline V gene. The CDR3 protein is CASSPRQGSAFF. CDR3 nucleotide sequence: TGTGCCAGCAGCCCCAGACAGGGGTCGGCTTTCTTT.

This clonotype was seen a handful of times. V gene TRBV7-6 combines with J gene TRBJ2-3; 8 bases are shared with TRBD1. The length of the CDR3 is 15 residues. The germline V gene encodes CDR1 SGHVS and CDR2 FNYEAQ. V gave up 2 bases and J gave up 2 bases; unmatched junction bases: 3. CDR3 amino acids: CASSLRTGFTDTQYF. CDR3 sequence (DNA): TGTGCCAGCAGCTTAAGGACAGGGTTCACAGATACGCAGTATTTT.

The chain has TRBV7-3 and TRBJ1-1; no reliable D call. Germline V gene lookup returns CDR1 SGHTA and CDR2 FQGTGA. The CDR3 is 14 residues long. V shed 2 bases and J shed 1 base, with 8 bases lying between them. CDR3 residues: CASSLDPSNTEAFF. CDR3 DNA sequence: TGTGCCAGCAGCTTAGACCCCTCGAACACTGAAGCTTTCTTT.

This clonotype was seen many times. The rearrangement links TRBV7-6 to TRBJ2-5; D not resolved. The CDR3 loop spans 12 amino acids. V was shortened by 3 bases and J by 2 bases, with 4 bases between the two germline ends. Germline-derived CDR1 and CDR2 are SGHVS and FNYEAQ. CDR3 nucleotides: TGTGCCAGCAGCTTCTCGCAAGAGACCCAGTACTTC. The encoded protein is CASSFSQETQYF.

The CDR3 DNA sequence: TGTGCCAGCTGTTCCCCCATAGGAGGGAGTACTGAAGCTTTCTTT. It translates to CASCSPIGGSTEAFF. The chain joins TRBV12-3 or TRBV12-4 to TRBJ1-1; D uncertain. The germline V and J ends were trimmed by 8 bases and 5 bases, with 21 bases remaining between them. This CDR3 has 15 amino acids.

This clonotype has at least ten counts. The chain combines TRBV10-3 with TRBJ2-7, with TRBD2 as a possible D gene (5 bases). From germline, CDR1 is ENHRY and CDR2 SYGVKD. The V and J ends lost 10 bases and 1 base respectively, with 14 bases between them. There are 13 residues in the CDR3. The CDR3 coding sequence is TGTGCCACCCGGAACGGAGGTTCCTACGAGCAGTACTTC. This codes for CATRNGGSYEQYF.

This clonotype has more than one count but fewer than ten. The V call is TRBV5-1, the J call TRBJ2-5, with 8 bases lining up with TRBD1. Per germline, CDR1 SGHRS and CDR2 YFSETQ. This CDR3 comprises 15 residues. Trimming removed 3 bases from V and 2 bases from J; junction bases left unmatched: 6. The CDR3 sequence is CASSSGQGSQETQYF. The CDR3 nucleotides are TGCGCCAGCAGCTCTGGACAGGGCTCTCAAGAGACCCAGTACTTC.

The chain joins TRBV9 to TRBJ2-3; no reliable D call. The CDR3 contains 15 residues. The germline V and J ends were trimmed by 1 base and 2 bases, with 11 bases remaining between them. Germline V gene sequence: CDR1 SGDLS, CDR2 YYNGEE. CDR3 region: CASSVSGLTTDTQYF. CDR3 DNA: TGTGCCAGCAGCGTATCTGGGCTCACCACAGATACGCAGTATTTT. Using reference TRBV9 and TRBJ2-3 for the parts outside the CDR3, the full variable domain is DSGVTQTPKHLITATGQRVTLRCSPRSGDLSVYWYQQSLDQGLQFLIQYYNGEERAKGNILERFSAQQFPDLHSELNLSSLELGDSALYFCASSVSGLTTDTQYFGPGTRLTVL.

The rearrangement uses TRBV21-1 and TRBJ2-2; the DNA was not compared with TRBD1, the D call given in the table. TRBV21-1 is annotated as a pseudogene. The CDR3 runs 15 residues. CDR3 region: CASISGHPNTGELFF. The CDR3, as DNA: TGTGCCAGCATCTCGGGACACCCGAACACCGGGGAGCTGTTTTTT.